This T cell receptor (beta chain) was observed in a study of cytomegalovirus exposure and HLA in healthy donors. The overall study: The platform used for the 120 validation repertoires matched that of the 666 first-cohort repertoires, a later analysis reported.

CDR1 MNHNY and CDR2 SVGAGI come from the germline V gene (reference sequence). J was trimmed by 5 bases and V by 0 bases; bases with no gene match: 0. The CDR3 is 15 amino acids. From the 120-subject validation cohort, which was separate from the roughly 710-subject first cohort, the donors were drawn. Worth noting for this clone: Its specificity is not known.

Sequencing used immunoSEQ multiplex PCR; TCRdb keeps in-frame clones, though not all of them. The sample shows about 84,000 clones, roughly 90% of them seen only once. Study conclusions and caveats: The tendency of first-cohort TCR clusters to co-occur in the 90 to 150 validation repertoires emerged from a later analysis.

This chain joins TRBV6-6 and TRBJ2-5; 13 bases align to TRBD2. What was sequenced was PBMCs. The receptor comes from a man younger than 45 in good health and CMV-seronegative. The CDR3 coding sequence is TGTGCCAGCAGTTACTCGACTAGCGGGGGGGAGACCCAGTACTTC. As protein: CASSYSTSGGETQYF.